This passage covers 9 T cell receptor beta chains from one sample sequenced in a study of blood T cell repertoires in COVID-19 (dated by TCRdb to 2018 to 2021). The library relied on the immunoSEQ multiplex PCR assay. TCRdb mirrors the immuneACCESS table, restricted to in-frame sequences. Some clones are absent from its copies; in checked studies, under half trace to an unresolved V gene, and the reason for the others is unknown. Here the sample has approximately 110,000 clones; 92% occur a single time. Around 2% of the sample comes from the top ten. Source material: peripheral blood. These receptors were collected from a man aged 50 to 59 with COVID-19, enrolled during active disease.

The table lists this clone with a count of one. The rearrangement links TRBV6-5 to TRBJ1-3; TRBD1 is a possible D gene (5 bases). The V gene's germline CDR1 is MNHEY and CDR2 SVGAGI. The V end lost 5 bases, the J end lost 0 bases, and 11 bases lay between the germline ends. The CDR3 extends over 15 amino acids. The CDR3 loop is CASSRKTVSGNTIYF. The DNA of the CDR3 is TGTGCCAGCAGTCGCAAGACAGTCTCTGGAAACACCATATATTTT.

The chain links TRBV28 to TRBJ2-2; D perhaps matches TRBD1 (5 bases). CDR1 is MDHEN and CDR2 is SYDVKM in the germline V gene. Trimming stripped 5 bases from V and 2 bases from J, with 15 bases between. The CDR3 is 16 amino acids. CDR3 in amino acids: CASSPPTAHNTGELFF. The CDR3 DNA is TGTGCCAGCAGTCCCCCGACAGCTCATAACACCGGGGAGCTGTTTTTT.

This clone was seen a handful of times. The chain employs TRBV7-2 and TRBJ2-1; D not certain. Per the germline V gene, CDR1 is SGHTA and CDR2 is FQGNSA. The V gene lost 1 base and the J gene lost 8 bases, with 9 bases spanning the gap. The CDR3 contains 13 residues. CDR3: CASSLEQAYEQFF. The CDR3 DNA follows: TGTGCCAGCAGCTTAGAGCAGGCCTATGAGCAGTTCTTC.

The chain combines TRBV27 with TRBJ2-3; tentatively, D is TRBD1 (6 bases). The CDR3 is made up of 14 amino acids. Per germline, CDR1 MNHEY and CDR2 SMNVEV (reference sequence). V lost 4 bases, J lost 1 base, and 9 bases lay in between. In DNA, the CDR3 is TGTGCCAGCAGTTCGGCAGGGGGCACAGATACGCAGTATTTT. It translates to CASSSAGGTDTQYF.

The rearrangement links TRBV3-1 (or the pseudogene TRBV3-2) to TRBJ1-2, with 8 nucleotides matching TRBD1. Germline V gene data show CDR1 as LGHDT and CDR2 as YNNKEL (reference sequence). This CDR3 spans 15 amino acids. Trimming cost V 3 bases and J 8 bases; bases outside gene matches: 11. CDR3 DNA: TGTGCCAGCAGCCATATCGGACAGGGCTCGCGAGGCTACACCTTC. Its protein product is CASSHIGQGSRGYTF.

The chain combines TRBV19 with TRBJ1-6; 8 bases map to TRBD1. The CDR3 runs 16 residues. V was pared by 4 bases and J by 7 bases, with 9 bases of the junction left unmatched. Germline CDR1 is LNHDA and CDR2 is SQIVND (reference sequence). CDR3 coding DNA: TGTGCCAGTAGTACGAGGGACAGGCTATGGAATTCACCCCTCCACTTT. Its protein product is CASSTRDRLWNSPLHF.

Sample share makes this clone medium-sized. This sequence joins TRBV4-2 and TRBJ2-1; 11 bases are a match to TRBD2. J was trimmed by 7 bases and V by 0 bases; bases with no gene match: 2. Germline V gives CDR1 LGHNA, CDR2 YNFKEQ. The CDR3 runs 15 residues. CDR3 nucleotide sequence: TGTGCCAGCAGCCAAGAGACTAGCGGGGCAAATGAGCAGTTCTTC. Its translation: CASSQETSGANEQFF.

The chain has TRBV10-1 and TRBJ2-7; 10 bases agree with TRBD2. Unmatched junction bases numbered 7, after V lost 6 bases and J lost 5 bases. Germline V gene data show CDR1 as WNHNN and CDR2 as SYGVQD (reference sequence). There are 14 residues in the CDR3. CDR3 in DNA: TGCGCCAGCAGAGGAACTAGCGGGATCAACGAGCAGTACGTC. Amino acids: CASRGTSGINEQYV.

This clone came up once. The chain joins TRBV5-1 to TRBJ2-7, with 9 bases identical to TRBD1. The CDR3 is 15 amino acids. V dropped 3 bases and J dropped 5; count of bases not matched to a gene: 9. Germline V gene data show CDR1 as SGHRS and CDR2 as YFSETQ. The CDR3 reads CASSSDGTGYHEQYV. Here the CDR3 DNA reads TGCGCCAGCAGCTCGGACGGGACAGGGTACCACGAGCAGTACGTC.